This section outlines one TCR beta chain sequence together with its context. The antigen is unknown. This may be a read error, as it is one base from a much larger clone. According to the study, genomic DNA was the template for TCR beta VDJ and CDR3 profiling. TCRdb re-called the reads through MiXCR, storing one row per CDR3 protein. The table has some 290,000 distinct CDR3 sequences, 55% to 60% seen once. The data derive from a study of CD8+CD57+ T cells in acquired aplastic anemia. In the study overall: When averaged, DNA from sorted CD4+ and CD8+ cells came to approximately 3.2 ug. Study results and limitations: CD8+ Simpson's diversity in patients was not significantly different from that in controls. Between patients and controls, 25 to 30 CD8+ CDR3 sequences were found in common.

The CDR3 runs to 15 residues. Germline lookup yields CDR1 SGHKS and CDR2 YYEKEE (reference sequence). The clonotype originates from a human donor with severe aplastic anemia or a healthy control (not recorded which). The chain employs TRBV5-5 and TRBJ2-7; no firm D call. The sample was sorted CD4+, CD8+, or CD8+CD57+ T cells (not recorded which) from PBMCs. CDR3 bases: TGTGCCAGCAGCTCTTTCGAACTAAGCTCCTACGCGCAGTACTTC. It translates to CASSSFELSSYAQYF.